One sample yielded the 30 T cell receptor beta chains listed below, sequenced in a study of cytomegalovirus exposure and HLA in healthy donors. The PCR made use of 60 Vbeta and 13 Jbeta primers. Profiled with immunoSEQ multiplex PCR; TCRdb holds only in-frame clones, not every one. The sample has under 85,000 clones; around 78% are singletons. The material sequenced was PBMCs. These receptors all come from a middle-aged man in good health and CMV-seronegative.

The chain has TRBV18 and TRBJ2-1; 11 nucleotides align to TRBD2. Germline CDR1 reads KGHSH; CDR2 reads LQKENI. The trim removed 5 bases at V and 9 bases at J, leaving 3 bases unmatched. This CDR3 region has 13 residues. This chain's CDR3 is CASSSTSGTEQFF. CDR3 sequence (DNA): TGTGCCAGCTCATCGACTAGCGGGACTGAGCAGTTCTTC.

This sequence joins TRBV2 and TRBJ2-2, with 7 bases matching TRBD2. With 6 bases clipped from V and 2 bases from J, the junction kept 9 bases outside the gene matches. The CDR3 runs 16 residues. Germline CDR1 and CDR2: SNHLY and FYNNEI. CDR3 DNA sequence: TGTGCCAGCAGGGGGGGGAGCGGGATTAACACCGGGGAGCTGTTTTTT. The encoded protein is CASRGGSGINTGELFF.

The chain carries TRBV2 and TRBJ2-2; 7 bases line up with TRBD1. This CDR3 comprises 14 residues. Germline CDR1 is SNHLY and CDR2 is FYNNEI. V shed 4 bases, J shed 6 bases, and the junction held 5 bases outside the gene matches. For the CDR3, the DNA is TGTGCCAGCAGTGGGACAGGAGGAGCCGGGGAGCTGTTTTTT. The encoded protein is CASSGTGGAGELFF.

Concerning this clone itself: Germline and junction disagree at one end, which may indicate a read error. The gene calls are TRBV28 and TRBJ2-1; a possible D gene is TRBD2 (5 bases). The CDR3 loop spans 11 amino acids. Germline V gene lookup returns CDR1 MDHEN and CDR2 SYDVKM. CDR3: CASSPRTAPIF. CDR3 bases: TGTGCCAGCAGCCCCCGGACTGCGCCAATCTTC.

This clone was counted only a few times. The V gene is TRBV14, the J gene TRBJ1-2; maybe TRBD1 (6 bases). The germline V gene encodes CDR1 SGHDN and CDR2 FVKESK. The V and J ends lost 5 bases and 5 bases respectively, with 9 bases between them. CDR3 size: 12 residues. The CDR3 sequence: CASSSQGYGYTF. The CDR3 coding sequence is TGTGCCAGCAGCTCACAGGGTTATGGCTACACCTTC.

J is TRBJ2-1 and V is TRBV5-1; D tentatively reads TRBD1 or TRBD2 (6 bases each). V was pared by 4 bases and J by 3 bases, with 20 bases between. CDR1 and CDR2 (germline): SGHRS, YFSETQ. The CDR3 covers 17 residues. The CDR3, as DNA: TGCGCCAGCAGCCTGGGGGGTTCGGGACAATACTACAATGAGCAGTTCTTC. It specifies CASSLGGSGQYYNEQFF.

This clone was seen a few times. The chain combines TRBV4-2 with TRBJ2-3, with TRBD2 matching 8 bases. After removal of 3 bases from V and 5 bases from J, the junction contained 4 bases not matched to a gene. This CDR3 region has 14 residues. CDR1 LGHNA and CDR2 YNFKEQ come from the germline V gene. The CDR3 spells CASSQGLEVDTQYF. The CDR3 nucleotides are TGTGCCAGCAGCCAGGGACTAGAGGTAGATACGCAGTATTTT.

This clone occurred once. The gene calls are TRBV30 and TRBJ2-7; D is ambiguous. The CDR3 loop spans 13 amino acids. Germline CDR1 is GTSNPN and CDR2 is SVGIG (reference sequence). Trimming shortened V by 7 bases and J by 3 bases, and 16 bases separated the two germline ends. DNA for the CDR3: TGTGCCTACACCAAGACATCTGTCTACGAGCAGTACTTC. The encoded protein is CAYTKTSVYEQYF.

The CDR3 sequence is CASSLEYRANEQFF. In DNA, the CDR3 is TGTGCCAGCAGCTTGGAATACAGGGCGAATGAGCAGTTCTTC. The chain employs TRBV5-4 and TRBJ2-1; possible D gene TRBD1, 6 bases. Between the trimmed V and J ends, which lost 0 bases and 7 bases, there was a span of 11 bases. This CDR3 has 14 residues. Germline lookup yields CDR1 SGHNT and CDR2 YYREEE (reference sequence).

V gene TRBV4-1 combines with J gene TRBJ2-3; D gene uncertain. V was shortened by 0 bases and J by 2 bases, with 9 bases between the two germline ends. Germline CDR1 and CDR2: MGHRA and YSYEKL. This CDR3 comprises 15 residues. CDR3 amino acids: CASSQERVLTDTQYF. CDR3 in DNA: TGCGCCAGCAGCCAAGAACGGGTACTCACAGATACGCAGTATTTT.

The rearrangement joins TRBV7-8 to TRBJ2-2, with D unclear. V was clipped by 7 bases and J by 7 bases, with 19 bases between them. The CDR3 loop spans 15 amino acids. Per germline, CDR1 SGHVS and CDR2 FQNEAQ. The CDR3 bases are TGTGCCAGCACCCCGACAATACTCCGTGGCGGGGAGCTGTTTTTT. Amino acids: CASTPTILRGGELFF. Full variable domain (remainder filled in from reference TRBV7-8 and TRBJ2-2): GAGVSQSPRYKVAKRGQDVALRCDPISGHVSLFWYQQALGQGPEFLTYFQNEAQLDKSGLPSDRFFAERPEGSVSTLKIQRTQQEDSAVYLCASTPTILRGGELFFGEGSRLTVL.

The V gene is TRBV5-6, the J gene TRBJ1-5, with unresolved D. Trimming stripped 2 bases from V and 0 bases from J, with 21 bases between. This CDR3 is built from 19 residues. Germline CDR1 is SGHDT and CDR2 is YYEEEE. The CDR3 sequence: CASSFGDSRNFNSNQPQHF. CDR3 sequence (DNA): TGTGCCAGCAGCTTTGGTGATTCCCGCAACTTTAATAGCAATCAGCCCCAGCATTTT.

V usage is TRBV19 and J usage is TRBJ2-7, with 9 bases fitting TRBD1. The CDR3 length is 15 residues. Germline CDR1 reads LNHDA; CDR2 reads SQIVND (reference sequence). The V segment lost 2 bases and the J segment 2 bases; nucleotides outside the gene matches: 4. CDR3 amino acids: CASSIRGQGAYEQYF. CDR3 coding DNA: TGTGCCAGTAGTATAAGGGGACAGGGCGCCTACGAGCAGTACTTC. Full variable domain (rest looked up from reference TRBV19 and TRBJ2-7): DGGITQSPKYLFRKEGQNVTLSCEQNLNHDAMYWYRQDPGQGLRLIYYSQIVNDFQKGDIAEGYSVSREKKESFPLTVTSAQKNPTAFYLCASSIRGQGAYEQYFGPGTRLTVT.

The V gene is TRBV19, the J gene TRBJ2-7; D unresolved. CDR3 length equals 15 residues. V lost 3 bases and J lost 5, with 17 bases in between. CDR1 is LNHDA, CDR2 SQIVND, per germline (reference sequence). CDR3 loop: CASSILTASEDEQYF. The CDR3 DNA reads TGTGCCAGTAGTATCCTAACGGCCTCCGAGGACGAGCAGTACTTC.

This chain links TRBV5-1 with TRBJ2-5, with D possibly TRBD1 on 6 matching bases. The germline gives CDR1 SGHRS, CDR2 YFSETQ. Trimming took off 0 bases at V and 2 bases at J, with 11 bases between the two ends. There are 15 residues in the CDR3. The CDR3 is CASSLAGQRQETQYF. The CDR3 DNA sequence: TGCGCCAGCAGCTTGGCAGGACAGCGGCAAGAGACCCAGTACTTC.

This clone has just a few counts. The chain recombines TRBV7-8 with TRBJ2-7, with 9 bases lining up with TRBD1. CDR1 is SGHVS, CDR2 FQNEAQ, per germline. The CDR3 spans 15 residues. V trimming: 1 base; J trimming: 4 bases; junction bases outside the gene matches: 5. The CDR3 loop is CASSLVGDREYEQYF. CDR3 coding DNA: TGTGCCAGCAGCTTAGTCGGGGACAGGGAATACGAGCAGTACTTC.

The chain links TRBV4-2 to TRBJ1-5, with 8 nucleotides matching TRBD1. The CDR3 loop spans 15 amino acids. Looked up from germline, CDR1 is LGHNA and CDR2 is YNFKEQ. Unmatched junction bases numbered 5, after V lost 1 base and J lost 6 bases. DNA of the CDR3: TGTGCCAGCAGCCAAGGGGCAGGGGGCTTTCAGCCCCAGCATTTT. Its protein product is CASSQGAGGFQPQHF.

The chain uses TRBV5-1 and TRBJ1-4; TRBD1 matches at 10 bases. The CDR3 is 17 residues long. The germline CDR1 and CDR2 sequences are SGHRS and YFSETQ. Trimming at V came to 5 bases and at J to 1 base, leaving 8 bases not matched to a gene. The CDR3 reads CASSPGQGVGTNEKLFF. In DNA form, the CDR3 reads TGCGCCAGCAGTCCCGGACAGGGGGTTGGAACTAATGAAAAACTGTTTTTT.

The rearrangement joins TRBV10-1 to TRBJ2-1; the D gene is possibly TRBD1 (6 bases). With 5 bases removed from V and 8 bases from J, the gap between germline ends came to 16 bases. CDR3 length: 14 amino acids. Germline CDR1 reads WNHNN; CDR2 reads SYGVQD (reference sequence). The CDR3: CASSRDKRSDEQFF. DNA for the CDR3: TGCGCCAGCAGTAGGGACAAGCGAAGCGATGAGCAGTTCTTC.

CDR3 loop: CASSRGAYEQYF. As DNA, the CDR3 is TGTGCCAGCAGCAGGGGGGCCTACGAGCAGTACTTC. The rearrangement links TRBV6-6 to TRBJ2-7, with a tentative D call TRBD1 (7 bases). Trimming pared 6 bases from V and 2 bases from J, leaving 8 bases between. In germline, CDR1 is MNHNY, CDR2 SVGAGI (reference sequence). This CDR3 contains 12 residues.

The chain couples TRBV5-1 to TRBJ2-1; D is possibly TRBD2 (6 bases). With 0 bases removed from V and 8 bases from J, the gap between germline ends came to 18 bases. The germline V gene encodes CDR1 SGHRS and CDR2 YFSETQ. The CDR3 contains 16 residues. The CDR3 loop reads CASSLGREPPSDEQFF. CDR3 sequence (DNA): TGCGCCAGCAGCTTGGGGCGGGAACCACCCAGTGATGAGCAGTTCTTC.

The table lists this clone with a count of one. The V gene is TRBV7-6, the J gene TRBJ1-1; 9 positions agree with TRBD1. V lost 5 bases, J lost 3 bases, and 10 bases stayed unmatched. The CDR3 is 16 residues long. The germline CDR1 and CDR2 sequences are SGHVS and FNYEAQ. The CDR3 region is CASSRGTGRGDTEAFF. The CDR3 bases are TGTGCCAGCAGCAGAGGGACAGGGAGGGGTGACACTGAAGCTTTCTTT.

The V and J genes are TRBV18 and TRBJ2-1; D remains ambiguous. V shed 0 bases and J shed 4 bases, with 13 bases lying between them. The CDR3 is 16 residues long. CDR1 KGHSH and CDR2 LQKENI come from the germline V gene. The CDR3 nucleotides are TGTGCCAGCTCACCACCCCCAGACTTGAATTACAATGAGCAGTTCTTC. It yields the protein CASSPPPDLNYNEQFF.

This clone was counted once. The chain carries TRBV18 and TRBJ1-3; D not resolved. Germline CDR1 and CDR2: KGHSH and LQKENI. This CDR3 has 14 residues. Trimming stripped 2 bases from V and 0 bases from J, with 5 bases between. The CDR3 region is CASSPASSGNTIYF. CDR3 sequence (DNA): TGTGCCAGCTCACCAGCCAGCTCTGGAAACACCATATATTTT.

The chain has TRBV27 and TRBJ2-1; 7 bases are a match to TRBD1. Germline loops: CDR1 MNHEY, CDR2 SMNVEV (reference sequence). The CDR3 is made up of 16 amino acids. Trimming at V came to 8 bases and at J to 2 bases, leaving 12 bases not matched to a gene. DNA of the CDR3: TGTGCCAGCCGTAGACAGGGAAAAGGCACCTACAATGAGCAGTTCTTC. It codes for CASRRQGKGTYNEQFF.

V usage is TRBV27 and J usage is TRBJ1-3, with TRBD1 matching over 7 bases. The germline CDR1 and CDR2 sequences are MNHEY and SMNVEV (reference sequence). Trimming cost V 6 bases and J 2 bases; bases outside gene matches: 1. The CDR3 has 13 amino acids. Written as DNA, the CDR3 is TGTGCCAGCAGAGACAGGGCTGGAAACACCATATATTTT. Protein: CASRDRAGNTIYF.

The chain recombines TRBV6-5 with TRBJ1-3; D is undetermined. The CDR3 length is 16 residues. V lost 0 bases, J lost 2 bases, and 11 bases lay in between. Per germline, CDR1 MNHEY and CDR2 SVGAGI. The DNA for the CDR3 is TGTGCCAGCAGTTACTCGCAGAGGATTACTGGAAACACCATATATTTT. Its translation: CASSYSQRITGNTIYF.

The CDR3, as DNA: TGTGCCAGCTCACCAAGAAATCAAAGGGGGGGTACGGCTAACTATGGCTACACCTTC. Protein sequence: CASSPRNQRGGTANYGYTF. V usage is TRBV18 and J usage is TRBJ1-2, with D perhaps matching TRBD1 (6 bases). Germline CDR1 is KGHSH and CDR2 is LQKENI. The CDR3 is 19 amino acids. Trimming took off 2 bases at V and 0 bases at J, with 22 bases between the two ends.

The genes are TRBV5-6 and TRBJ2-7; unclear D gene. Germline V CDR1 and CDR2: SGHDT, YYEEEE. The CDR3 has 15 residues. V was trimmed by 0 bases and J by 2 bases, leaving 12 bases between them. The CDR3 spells CASSLVAVGTYEQYF. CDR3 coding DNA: TGTGCCAGCAGCTTGGTTGCGGTCGGTACCTACGAGCAGTACTTC.

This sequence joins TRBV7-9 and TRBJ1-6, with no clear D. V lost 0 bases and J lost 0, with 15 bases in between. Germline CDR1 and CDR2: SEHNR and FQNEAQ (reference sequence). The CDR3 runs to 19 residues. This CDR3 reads CASSLAEDFLSSYNSPLHF. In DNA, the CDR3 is TGTGCCAGCAGCTTAGCCGAAGACTTCCTGAGCTCCTATAATTCACCCCTCCACTTT.